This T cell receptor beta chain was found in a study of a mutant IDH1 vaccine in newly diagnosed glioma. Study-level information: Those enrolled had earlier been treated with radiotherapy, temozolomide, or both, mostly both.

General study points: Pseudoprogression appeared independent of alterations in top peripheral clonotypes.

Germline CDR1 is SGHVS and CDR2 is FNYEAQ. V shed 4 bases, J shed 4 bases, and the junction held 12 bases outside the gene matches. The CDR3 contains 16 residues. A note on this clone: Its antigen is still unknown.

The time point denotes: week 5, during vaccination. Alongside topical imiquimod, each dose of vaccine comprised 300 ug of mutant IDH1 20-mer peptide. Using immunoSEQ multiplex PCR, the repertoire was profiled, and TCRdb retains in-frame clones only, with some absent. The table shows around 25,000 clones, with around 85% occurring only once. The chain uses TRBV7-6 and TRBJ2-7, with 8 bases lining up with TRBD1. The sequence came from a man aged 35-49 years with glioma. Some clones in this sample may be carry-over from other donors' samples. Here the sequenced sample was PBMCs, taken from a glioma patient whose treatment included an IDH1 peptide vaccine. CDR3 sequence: CASSSRVGQGAYEQYF. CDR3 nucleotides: TGTGCCAGCAGCTCCCGAGTCGGCCAGGGGGCTTACGAGCAGTACTTC.